This TCR beta chain is from a study of blood T cell repertoires in COVID-19. About the research overall: Spain, Italy and the United States supplied samples that represented acute and convalescent COVID-19.

Only in-frame clones appear in the TCRdb table, and some are missing; sequencing was by immunoSEQ multiplex PCR. The top ten hold around 0.67% of the sample, which has 260,000 or so clones, 88% seen once. The CDR3 spans 14 residues. CDR1 and CDR2 (germline): LGHDT, YNNKEL (reference sequence). V was pared by 1 base and J by 3 bases, with 3 bases of the junction left unmatched. The V and J genes are TRBV3-1 (or the pseudogene TRBV3-2) and TRBJ2-7; TRBD1 agrees at 7 bases. The specimen was peripheral blood. The sequence was collected from a human donor in a cohort sampled during active COVID-19. The chain's CDR3 is CASSQGQGFYEQYF. CDR3 sequence (DNA): TGTGCCAGCAGCCAAGGACAGGGTTTCTACGAGCAGTACTTC.